The 28 T cell receptor beta chains reported below all come from one sample, sequenced in a study of T-cell memory formation after mild COVID-19. Each CDR3 protein gets one entry after TCRdb re-called the 5' RACE reads with MiXCR. The data contain about 200,000 distinct CDR3 sequences, 15% to 20% of them singletons. The sample consisted of PBMCs or a T cell subset sorted from them (not recorded which). Receptor source: an adult woman who had mild COVID-19 (a few samples of this study predate the infection). Cell type and time point are not known.

Concerning this clonotype itself: A much larger clonotype is one base distant, so this may be a read error. In DNA, the CDR3 is TGTGCCAGCAGCCGGAGTAGCGGGAAAGAAAGGAGGTACTTC. Amino acid sequence: CASSRSSGKERRYF. This chain uses TRBV14 with TRBJ2-1; TRBD2 aligns across 8 bases. The CDR3 runs to 14 residues. Germline V gene data show CDR1 as SGHDN and CDR2 as FVKESK.

This chain joins TRBV9 and TRBJ1-3; perhaps TRBD1 as D (6 bases). Trimming shortened V by 4 bases and J by 0 bases, and 14 bases separated the two germline ends. CDR3 length equals 16 residues. Germline values: CDR1 SGDLS, CDR2 YYNGEE. The CDR3 coding sequence is TGTGCCAGCAGCCCACGACAGGCTAGCTCTGGAAACACCATATATTTT. Its translation: CASSPRQASSGNTIYF. The full variable domain, completed using reference TRBV9 and TRBJ1-3, is DSGVTQTPKHLITATGQRVTLRCSPRSGDLSVYWYQQSLDQGLQFLIQYYNGEERAKGNILERFSAQQFPDLHSELNLSSLELGDSALYFCASSPRQASSGNTIYFGEGSWLTVV.

This clonotype was detected a few times. V gene TRBV7-2 combines with J gene TRBJ2-3; D gene ambiguous. From germline, CDR1 is SGHTA and CDR2 FQGNSA. The CDR3 covers 12 residues. Trimming stripped 10 bases from V and 4 bases from J, with 12 bases between. CDR3 region: CAISRFSDTQYF. CDR3 bases: TGTGCCATTTCGCGCTTCTCAGATACGCAGTATTTT.

The V and J genes are TRBV7-2 and TRBJ2-2; D unclear. The CDR3 runs to 13 residues. The ends were cut back, 1 base at V and 7 bases at J, with 7 bases in the middle. Germline lookup yields CDR1 SGHTA and CDR2 FQGNSA. The CDR3 sequence: CASSLELGGELFF. CDR3 coding DNA: TGTGCCAGCAGCTTAGAACTCGGCGGGGAGCTGTTTTTT.

This chain joins TRBV9 and TRBJ1-5; D perhaps matches TRBD1 (5 bases). The germline gives CDR1 SGDLS, CDR2 YYNGEE. Trimming took 3 bases from V and 6 from J, leaving 16 bases between them. There are 15 residues in the CDR3. The CDR3 reads CASSGDHSSPQPQHF. Here the CDR3 DNA reads TGTGCCAGCAGCGGGGACCATTCATCCCCTCAGCCCCAGCATTTT.

This chain connects TRBV11-2 to TRBJ2-6, with D perhaps TRBD1 (5 bases). The germline V gene has CDR1 SGHAT and CDR2 FQNNGV. Trimming stripped 1 base from V and 2 bases from J, with 21 bases between. The CDR3 covers 20 residues. The CDR3 nucleotides are TGTGCCAGCAGCTTAGTCACCTCGACAGTCTCGCTGGCTGGGGCCAACGTCCTGACTTTC. Amino acid sequence: CASSLVTSTVSLAGANVLTF. The complete variable domain, with remaining parts taken from reference TRBV11-2 and TRBJ2-6, reads EAGVAQSPRYKIIEKRQSVAFWCNPISGHATLYWYQQILGQGPKLLIQFQNNGVVDDSQLPKDRFSAERLKGVDSTLKIQPAKLEDSAVYLCASSLVTSTVSLAGANVLTFGAGSRLTVL.

This chain links TRBV20-1 with TRBJ2-1, with 7 positions matching TRBD2. V trimming: 0 bases; J trimming: 6 bases; junction bases outside the gene matches: 5. The CDR3 sequence is 14 residues long. The germline CDR1 and CDR2 sequences are DFQATT and SNEGSKA (reference sequence). The CDR3 sequence is CSARDPRGINEQFF. Written as DNA, the CDR3 is TGCAGTGCTAGAGATCCGCGGGGGATCAATGAGCAGTTCTTC.

This clonotype was recorded a few times. This chain links TRBV29-1 with TRBJ2-5; 9 bases are a match to TRBD1. The CDR3 totals 14 residues. V shed 0 bases and J 5 bases; nucleotides not matched to a gene: 4. Per the germline V gene, CDR1 is SQVTM and CDR2 is ANQGSEA. Written as DNA, the CDR3 is TGCAGCGTTGAAGATCTGGGGACAGGGGAGACCCAGTACTTC. Its protein product is CSVEDLGTGETQYF.

This clonotype was counted at least ten times. The chain links TRBV12-3 or TRBV12-4 to TRBJ2-7, with TRBD1 identical over 7 bases. The CDR3 contains 17 residues. J gave up 6 bases and V 6 bases, and 20 bases lay outside the gene matches. CDR3 protein: CASSPSGDRIRSGEQYF. The CDR3 DNA reads as TGTGCCAGCAGCCCGAGTGGGGACAGAATTCGATCGGGCGAGCAGTACTTC.

This clonotype was observed at least ten times. The chain carries TRBV20-1 and TRBJ1-2; no reliable D call. The CDR3 runs to 12 residues. CDR1 is DFQATT and CDR2 is SNEGSKA in the germline V gene (reference sequence). V lost 0 bases and J 4 bases, leaving 6 bases between the germline ends. The CDR3 loop is CSARDWGYGYTF. The CDR3 DNA sequence: TGCAGTGCTAGAGATTGGGGCTATGGCTACACCTTC.

The rearrangement links TRBV24-1 to TRBJ2-7; 7 bases match TRBD1. The CDR3 extends over 18 amino acids. Per germline, CDR1 KGHDR and CDR2 SFDVKD. Trimming took 4 bases from V and 3 from J; bases not matched to a gene: 17. The CDR3 loop is CATSEPTGKGLGGYEQYF. The CDR3 coding sequence is TGTGCCACCAGTGAACCGACAGGGAAGGGGTTAGGGGGCTACGAGCAGTACTTC.

The chain employs TRBV19 and TRBJ1-2; D is unresolved. The germline CDR1 and CDR2 sequences are LNHDA and SQIVND (reference sequence). Trimming left V 0 bases short and J 4 bases short, with 12 bases between. CDR3 length equals 15 residues. The CDR3 region is CASSIDGQSTYGYTF. In DNA form, the CDR3 reads TGTGCCAGTAGTATAGATGGGCAGAGCACCTATGGCTACACCTTC.

The chain combines TRBV19 with TRBJ1-2; D gene uncertain. Trimming shortened V by 3 bases and J by 8 bases, and 10 bases separated the two germline ends. This CDR3 has 12 amino acids. Germline V gives CDR1 LNHDA, CDR2 SQIVND (reference sequence). For the CDR3, the DNA is TGTGCCAGTAGTATTGCTGATGCGGGCTACACCTTC. It is translated as CASSIADAGYTF.

This clonotype was observed a few times. The chain couples TRBV5-1 to TRBJ2-1; TRBD2 agrees at 7 bases. CDR3 length equals 16 residues. V shed 4 bases and J 5 bases; nucleotides not matched to a gene: 12. CDR1 and CDR2 from the germline V gene are SGHRS and YFSETQ. The CDR3 protein is CASSPGEGSGDNEQFF. DNA for the CDR3: TGCGCCAGCAGCCCGGGGGAAGGAAGCGGGGACAATGAGCAGTTCTTC.

The gene calls are TRBV4-1 and TRBJ1-4, with a possible D match to TRBD1 (5 bases). There are 17 residues in the CDR3. Deletions cut 3 bases from V and 8 bases from J, with 22 bases between. Germline CDR1 MGHRA, CDR2 YSYEKL. In DNA, the CDR3 is TGCGCCAGCAGCCACCCCGTTCGAGGGGAAGAAGGGGAAAAACTGTTTTTT. This sequence encodes CASSHPVRGEEGEKLFF.

The rearrangement links TRBV6-5 to TRBJ2-2, with 7 nucleotides matching TRBD1. The CDR3 is 17 residues long. The V gene end was trimmed by 6 bases and the J gene end by 0 bases; junction bases not matched to a gene: 10. The germline gives CDR1 MNHEY, CDR2 SVGAGI. The chain's CDR3 is CASRGQLSPANTGELFF. In DNA form, the CDR3 reads TGTGCCAGCAGGGGACAGCTATCCCCCGCGAACACCGGGGAGCTGTTTTTT.

The chain employs TRBV28 and TRBJ1-1; 8 bases match TRBD1. V was pared by 6 bases and J by 7 bases, with 16 bases of the junction left unmatched. The CDR3 runs to 16 residues. The germline CDR1 and CDR2 sequences are MDHEN and SYDVKM. The CDR3 is CASSNGGPGQGDEAFF. In nucleotides, the CDR3 is TGTGCCAGCAGCAACGGGGGGCCTGGACAGGGTGATGAAGCTTTCTTT.

The chain links TRBV6-5 to TRBJ2-1, with unresolved D. The CDR3 has 12 amino acids. The germline V and J ends were trimmed by 1 base and 7 bases, with 5 bases remaining between them. Germline CDR1 reads MNHEY; CDR2 reads SVGAGI. CDR3 nucleotides: TGTGCCAGCAGTTACTTGGGGAATGAGCAGTTCTTC. This encodes CASSYLGNEQFF.

This clonotype was observed a handful of times. The V gene is TRBV5-5, the J gene TRBJ2-5, with 13 bases matching TRBD2. The CDR3 covers 16 residues. Trimming removed 4 bases from V and 5 bases from J; junction bases left unmatched: 8. Germline V CDR1 and CDR2: SGHKS, YYEKEE (reference sequence). The CDR3 coding sequence is TGTGCCAGCAGCCCCGGACTAGCGGGGGCCTTGGAGACCCAGTACTTC. Protein sequence: CASSPGLAGALETQYF.

This clonotype has just a few counts. The chain recombines TRBV23-1 with TRBJ2-7; 7 positions agree with TRBD1. TRBV23-1 is an ORF, and what it does is uncertain. J gave up 3 bases and V 4 bases, and 9 bases lay outside the gene matches. CDR3 length: 15 amino acids. This chain's CDR3 is CASSRRTGRLYEQYF. The CDR3 region has the DNA TGCGCCAGCAGTCGTCGGACAGGCCGTCTCTACGAGCAGTACTTC.

The chain couples TRBV19 to TRBJ1-1; 7 bases match TRBD1. The CDR3 has 15 residues. Germline lookup yields CDR1 LNHDA and CDR2 SQIVND (reference sequence). Trimming removed 6 bases from V and 1 base from J; junction bases left unmatched: 8. The CDR3: CASRGRGSSNTEAFF. The CDR3, as DNA: TGTGCCAGTAGAGGCAGGGGGTCTTCGAACACTGAAGCTTTCTTT.

Written as DNA, the CDR3 is TGTGCCAGCAGCCCCGCCGGGACAGGGAACACTGAAGCTTTCTTT. This gives the protein CASSPAGTGNTEAFF. V is TRBV3-1 and J is TRBJ1-1; 8 positions match TRBD1. Trimming cost V 4 bases and J 1 base; bases outside gene matches: 5. CDR3 length: 15 amino acids. Germline CDR1 is LGHDT and CDR2 is YNNKEL (reference sequence).

The chain has TRBV5-5 and TRBJ2-1; TRBD2 agrees at 12 bases. The CDR3 loop spans 15 amino acids. Unmatched junction bases numbered 8, after V lost 4 bases and J lost 9 bases. The germline gives CDR1 SGHKS, CDR2 YYEKEE (reference sequence). The CDR3 loop is CASSPTSGRLFEQFF. Written as DNA, the CDR3 is TGTGCCAGCAGCCCTACTAGCGGGAGGCTGTTTGAGCAGTTCTTC. Combining the CDR3 with reference TRBV5-5 and TRBJ2-1 gives the whole variable domain DAGVTQSPTHLIKTRGQQVTLRCSPISGHKSVSWYQQVLGQGPQFIFQYYEKEERGRGNFPDRFSARQFPNYSSELNVNALLLGDSALYLCASSPTSGRLFEQFFGPGTRLTVL.

This sequence joins TRBV9 and TRBJ2-2, with D hard to call. This CDR3 is built from 15 residues. The germline V gene encodes CDR1 SGDLS and CDR2 YYNGEE. V dropped 0 bases and J dropped 6 bases, with 12 bases sitting between them. CDR3 nucleotide sequence: TGTGCCAGCAGCGTAGGCACGGCTCCCGCCGGGGAGCTGTTTTTT. Amino acid sequence: CASSVGTAPAGELFF.

This clonotype was observed a few times. The chain carries TRBV3-1 and TRBJ2-1; 8 positions match TRBD2. V shed 4 bases, J shed 5 bases, and the junction held 13 bases outside the gene matches. CDR3 size: 17 residues. The germline gives CDR1 LGHDT, CDR2 YNNKEL (reference sequence). The CDR3 loop reads CASSPGGFELLHNEQFF. CDR3 nucleotide sequence: TGTGCCAGCAGCCCGGGGGGGTTTGAGCTATTACACAATGAGCAGTTCTTC.

The table lists this clonotype with a few counts. The chain links TRBV29-1 to TRBJ2-3; D might be TRBD1 (5 bases). The V gene's germline CDR1 is SQVTM and CDR2 ANQGSEA. V was shortened by 2 bases and J by 10 bases, with 16 bases between the two germline ends. This CDR3 comprises 13 residues. The CDR3 loop reads CSVEWAGSMAQYF. The DNA for the CDR3 is TGCAGCGTTGAATGGGCAGGGTCAATGGCGCAGTATTTT.

J is TRBJ1-1 and V is TRBV29-1; no reliable D call. Germline-derived CDR1 and CDR2 are SQVTM and ANQGSEA. The V gene lost 3 bases and the J gene lost 4 bases, with 12 bases spanning the gap. CDR3 length: 13 residues. The CDR3 loop is CSVEKEKFTEAFF. The CDR3 region has the DNA TGCAGCGTTGAGAAGGAGAAATTCACTGAAGCTTTCTTT.

This clonotype was seen only a few times. The V call is TRBV20-1, the J call TRBJ2-3; D is unresolved. Looked up from germline, CDR1 is DFQATT and CDR2 is SNEGSKA (reference sequence). With 0 bases removed from V and 1 base from J, the gap between germline ends came to 5 bases. The CDR3 has 13 residues. CDR3 in DNA: TGCAGTGCTAGAGAGGCCGGCACAGATACGCAGTATTTT. Encoded protein: CSAREAGTDTQYF.